The rows below give T cell receptor beta chains drawn from one sample of a study of shared T cell receptors in the human thymus. Clones were sequenced by immunoSEQ multiplex PCR, and TCRdb holds only the in-frame ones, with some missing. The top ten clones hold roughly 0.0087% of a sample with about 660,000 clones, around 87% of them seen once. These data also featured in a second study, about human thymus T cells.

Sequencing was carried out using thymocytes. Source of these receptors: a boy younger than two with a congenital heart defect. The CDR3 runs from the conserved cysteine through the conserved F or W. The order of the fields is D gene, V gene, CDR3 length, J gene, clone size, CDR3 DNA, CDR3 protein. D genes are given only for firm matches. Expanded clones are given a class, and other clones once, few, many or no size at all.

>TRBD1|TRBV19|16|TRBJ1-1|NA
TGTGCCGGGCCTATACAGGGGGCCGTTATGAACACTGAAGCTTTCTTT
CAGPIQGAVMNTEAFF
>NA|TRBV4-1|14|TRBJ1-2|NA
TGCGCCAGCAGCCAAGTAGTCACTAACTATGGCTACACCTTC
CASSQVVTNYGYTF
>NA|TRBV4-3|16|TRBJ1-2|NA
TGCGCCAGCAGCCAAGACTTGGGGCACAAGGGCTATGGCTACACCTTC
CASSQDLGHKGYGYTF
>NA|TRBV27|16|TRBJ1-6|once
TGTGCCAGCAGTTATGGGTGGAGCTCCTATAATTCACCCCTCCACTTT
CASSYGWSSYNSPLHF
>NA|TRBV27|13|TRBJ1-4|NA
TGTGCCAGCAGTTACAGTAATAATGAAAAACTGTTTTTT
CASSYSNNEKLFF
>TRBD2|TRBV5-6|15|TRBJ2-1|NA
TGTGCCAGCAGCTTCACGGCTAGCGGGTCCCCTGAGCAGTTCTTC
CASSFTASGSPEQFF
>NA|TRBV19|16|TRBJ2-2|NA
TGTGCCAGTAGTAACACTTCAGCGGGTAGGACCGGGGAGCTGTTTTTT
CASSNTSAGRTGELFF
>NA|TRBV11-2|12|TRBJ1-1|NA
TGTGCCAGCAGCTTAGATCCGCTTCGGGCTTTCTTT
CASSLDPLRAFF
>NA|TRBV19|13|TRBJ2-2|NA
TGTGCCAGTAGTCCTACTAGCAGCGGGGAGCTGTTTTTT
CASSPTSSGELFF
>NA|TRBV4-3|11|TRBJ2-3|NA
TGCGCCAGCAGCTCTCGTGATACGCAGTATTTT
CASSSRDTQYF
>TRBD1|TRBV9|18|TRBJ2-2|NA
TGTGCCAGCAGCGTGAGCGCAGGGGGGACAGGATTTGCCGGGGAGCTGTTTTTT
CASSVSAGGTGFAGELFF
>NA|TRBV7-2|15|TRBJ1-1|NA
TGTGCCAGCAGCTTAGCAAAAGGGGGGAACACTGAAGCTTTCTTT
CASSLAKGGNTEAFF
>NA|TRBV18|16|TRBJ1-3|NA
TGTGCCAGCTCACCCTCCAGGGAATTATCTGGAAACACCATATATTTT
CASSPSRELSGNTIYF
>TRBD2|TRBV4-3|15|TRBJ2-1|NA
TGCGCCAGCAGCCAAGATCCGGGGGGGGACAATGAGCAGTTCTTC
CASSQDPGGDNEQFF
>NA|TRBV6-5|11|TRBJ1-4|NA
TGTGCCAGCAGTTCAGGCGAAAAACTGTTTTTT
CASSSGEKLFF
>NA|TRBV5-4|18|TRBJ2-3|NA
TGTGCCAGCAGCTTCATAGGGGGTGATATGCTAAGGACAGATACGCAGTATTTT
CASSFIGGDMLRTDTQYF
>NA|TRBV9|16|TRBJ2-1|NA
TGTGCCAGCAGCGTAGGACTAGAGATCAACTACAATGAGCAGTTCTTC
CASSVGLEINYNEQFF
>TRBD1|TRBV19|16|TRBJ2-5|NA
TGTGCCAGTAGTATCTGGCGACAGGGGGCACGGGAGACCCAGTACTTC
CASSIWRQGARETQYF
>TRBD2|TRBV7-4|13|TRBJ2-2|NA
TGTGCCAGCCTAGCGGGAGGAACCGGGGAGCTGTTTTTT
CASLAGGTGELFF
>NA|TRBV5-1|12|TRBJ2-1|NA
TGCGCCAGCAGCTTTTTCGAGGGTGAGCAGTTCTTC
CASSFFEGEQFF
>TRBD2|TRBV27|18|TRBJ2-1|few
TGTGCCAGCAGTTTAAGGACTAGCGGGGGTCATTCTGGCAATGAGCAGTTCTTC
CASSLRTSGGHSGNEQFF
>TRBD2|TRBV6-1|18|TRBJ2-3|NA
TGTGCCAGCAGTGAAGGGCTGGTTAGGAGCGGGAGATGCGATACGCAGTATTTT
CASSEGLVRSGRCDTQYF
>TRBD1|TRBV7-2|15|TRBJ2-7|NA
TGTGCCAGCAGCTTATATTCCGGGACAGCCTACGAGCAGTACTTC
CASSLYSGTAYEQYF
>TRBD2|TRBV14|16|TRBJ2-1|once
TGTGCCAGCAGCCAAGATCAAAGGTCCGGGAGGAATGAGCAGTTCTTC
CASSQDQRSGRNEQFF
>TRBD2|TRBV4-1|16|TRBJ2-1|NA
TGCGCCAGCAGCCAACCGGGGGGAAGGTCCTACAATGAGCAGTTCTTC
CASSQPGGRSYNEQFF
>TRBD2|TRBV4-3|22|TRBJ2-1|NA
TGCGCCAGCAGCCAAGATGGGGGCCCGGGGCTAGCGGGAGGGCCCTCCTACAATGAGCAGTTCTTC
CASSQDGGPGLAGGPSYNEQFF
>TRBD1|TRBV6-6|14|TRBJ1-1|NA
TGTGCCAGCAGTTATCCACAGGGGAGAACTGAAGCTTTCTTT
CASSYPQGRTEAFF
>TRBD2|TRBV28|14|TRBJ2-7|once
TGTGCCAGCAGTCCGGGGACTAGCGGTTACGAGCGGTACTTC
CASSPGTSGYERYF
>NA|TRBV7-9|16|TRBJ2-1|NA
TGTGCCAGCAGCTTAGTGGAGGGGTCCCCCTACAATGAGCAGTTCTTC
CASSLVEGSPYNEQFF
>TRBD1|TRBV19|14|TRBJ2-1|NA
TGTGCCAGTAGTTGGGGGACAGGGGGTAATGAGCAGTTCTTC
CASSWGTGGNEQFF
>NA|TRBV5-1|13|TRBJ2-7|NA
TGCGCCAGCAGCCCGGGGAATCCCTACGAGCAGTACTTC
CASSPGNPYEQYF
>NA|TRBV7-6|15|TRBJ2-3|few
TGTGCCAGCAGCCATCCCGGGAGAGGCACAGATACGCAGTATTTT
CASSHPGRGTDTQYF
>TRBD1|TRBV19|16|TRBJ2-7|NA
TGTGCCAGTAGTACAACCGGGACAGGGGGCTTCTACGAGCAGTACTTC
CASSTTGTGGFYEQYF
>TRBD2|TRBV13|16|TRBJ2-1|NA
TGTGCCAGCAGCTTACTAGCGGGCCCACCACGAAATGAGCAGTTCTTC
CASSLLAGPPRNEQFF
>NA|TRBV12-5|13|TRBJ2-7|NA
TGTGCTAGTGGTAGGTCTAGATCCTACGAGCAGTACTTC
CASGRSRSYEQYF
>TRBD2|TRBV7-2|13|TRBJ2-7|NA
TGTGCCAGCAGCTCCCCCGGGGGGTACGAGCAGTACTTC
CASSSPGGYEQYF
>TRBD1|TRBV15|18|TRBJ1-1|NA
TGTGCCACCAGCAGAGATGGGAGGGGCGAGACAGGGGCGCGTCAAGCTTTCTTT
CATSRDGRGETGARQAFF
>TRBD1|TRBV27|13|TRBJ2-7|NA
TGTGCCAGCAGTTGGACAGGGAGCCACGAGCAGTACTTC
CASSWTGSHEQYF
>TRBD1|TRBV7-8|14|TRBJ1-5|NA
TGTGCCAGCAGTCCGACAGGGTTCAATCAGCCCCAGCATTTT
CASSPTGFNQPQHF
>NA|TRBV5-6|12|TRBJ2-2|NA
TGTGCCAGCAGTCTTCCCACCGGGGAGCTGTTTTTT
CASSLPTGELFF
>NA|TRBV28|16|TRBJ2-5|few
TGTGCCAGCAGTTTTATCGGGCGGACAGACCAAGAGACCCAGTACTTC
CASSFIGRTDQETQYF
>NA|TRBV11-2|18|TRBJ1-6|NA
TGTGCCAGCAGCTTACCGGTCCAGGGGTCAACCTATAATTCACCCCTCCACTTT
CASSLPVQGSTYNSPLHF
>NA|TRBV5-1|13|TRBJ2-7|NA
TGCGCCAGCAGCCTGAAGGACTATCAAGAGCAGTACTTC
CASSLKDYQEQYF
>TRBD1|TRBV6-5|14|TRBJ1-4|once
TGTGCCAGCAGTTCCCGGGACAGGGTTGAAAAACTGTTTTTT
CASSSRDRVEKLFF
>NA|TRBV27|12|TRBJ2-7|NA
TGTGCCAGCAGCACAGGGCCCTACGAGCAGTACTTC
CASSTGPYEQYF
>NA|TRBV7-2|14|TRBJ2-1|NA
TGTGCCAGCAGCTTAGCTGCGACAGATAATGAGCAGTTCTTC
CASSLAATDNEQFF
>NA|TRBV2|21|TRBJ2-1|NA
TGTGCCAGCAGCCACGAAGGGTGTTACAGGGTCTTTTGGAGCTCCTACAATGAGCAGTTCTTC
CASSHEGCYRVFWSSYNEQFF
>NA|TRBV7-9|16|TRBJ1-3|NA
TGTGCCAGCAGCACCCCGTTAGGGGCACGGAGAAACACCATATATTTT
CASSTPLGARRNTIYF
>TRBD2|TRBV25-1|17|TRBJ2-1|NA
TGTGCCAGCAGCAAAAGGGTGACGGGAGGGTCCTACAATGAGCAGTTCTTC
CASSKRVTGGSYNEQFF
>NA|TRBV7-2|16|TRBJ1-5|NA
TGTGCCAGCAGCTTCATGGCAGACAGGTACAATCAGCCCCAGCATTTT
CASSFMADRYNQPQHF
>TRBD2|TRBV30|15|TRBJ2-7|NA
TGTGCCTGGAGCCACGGGACTAGTCTGAGATACGAGCAGTACTTC
CAWSHGTSLRYEQYF